This TCR beta chain originates from a study of T cell repertoires in cytomegalovirus infection. Study in general: An indication of both CMV infection and matching HLA type came from public TCR beta signatures.

Study findings and constraints: HLA-C-restricted CMV clonotypes gave the most frequent clonotype in two of eight donors. Summed public TCR beta family frequency identified CMV carriers bearing the relevant HLA.

Many counts were recorded for this clonotype. The antigen remains unidentified. CDR1 and CDR2 from the germline V gene are MGHRA and YSYEKL. V was shortened by 0 bases and J by 3 bases, with 12 bases between the two germline ends. This CDR3 is 16 amino acids long. TCRdb itself ran the reads through MiXCR, one entry per CDR3 protein. The table lists approximately 180,000 distinct CDR3 sequences, around 20% of them singletons. What was sequenced was PBMCs. The receptor was isolated from a human donor in good health (CMV status not recorded). Some clones in this sample may be carry-over from other donors' samples. The chain employs TRBV4-1 and TRBJ2-1; D gene uncertain. CDR3 bases: TGCGCCAGCAGCCAAGAGGATAGGGCAGGCTACAATGAGCAGTTCTTC. Residues: CASSQEDRAGYNEQFF.